This T cell receptor beta chain was profiled in a study of CD8 T cells in ankylosing spondylitis. The ends were cut back, 3 bases at V and 0 bases at J, with 17 bases in the middle. The CDR3 has 17 residues. CDR1 and CDR2 (germline): SEHNR, FQNEAQ (reference sequence). This clonotype was counted a few times. From the 5' RACE reads, TCRdb called clonotypes with MiXCR, one entry per CDR3 protein. The table includes some 220,000 distinct CDR3 sequences, under 12% detected once. The receptor's source is a male donor with ankylosing spondylitis or in good health (not recorded which). Sequenced: blood, either unsorted or a sorted T cell fraction (not recorded which). The chain carries TRBV7-9 and TRBJ1-1; D is ambiguous. The chain's CDR3 is CASSFKREGAMNTEAFF. For the CDR3, the DNA is TGTGCCAGCAGCTTCAAAAGGGAAGGTGCCATGAACACTGAAGCTTTCTTT.